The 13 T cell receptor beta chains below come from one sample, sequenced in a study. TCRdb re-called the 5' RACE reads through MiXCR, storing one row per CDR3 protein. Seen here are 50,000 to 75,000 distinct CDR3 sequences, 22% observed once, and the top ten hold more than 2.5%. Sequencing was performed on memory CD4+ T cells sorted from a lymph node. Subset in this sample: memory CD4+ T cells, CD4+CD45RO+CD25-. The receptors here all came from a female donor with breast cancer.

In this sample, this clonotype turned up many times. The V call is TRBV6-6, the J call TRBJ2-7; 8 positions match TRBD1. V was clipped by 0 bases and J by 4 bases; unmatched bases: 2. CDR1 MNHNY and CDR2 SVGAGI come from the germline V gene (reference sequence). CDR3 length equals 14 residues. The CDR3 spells CASSYSTGEYEQYF. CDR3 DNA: TGTGCCAGCAGTTACTCGACAGGGGAGTACGAGCAGTACTTC.

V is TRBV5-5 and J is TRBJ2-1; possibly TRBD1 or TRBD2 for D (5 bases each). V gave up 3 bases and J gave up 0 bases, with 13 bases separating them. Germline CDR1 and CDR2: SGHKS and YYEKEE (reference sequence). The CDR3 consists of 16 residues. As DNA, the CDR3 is TGTGCCAGCAGCTCGGGGCCCGACACCTCCTACAATGAGCAGTTCTTC. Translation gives CASSSGPDTSYNEQFF.

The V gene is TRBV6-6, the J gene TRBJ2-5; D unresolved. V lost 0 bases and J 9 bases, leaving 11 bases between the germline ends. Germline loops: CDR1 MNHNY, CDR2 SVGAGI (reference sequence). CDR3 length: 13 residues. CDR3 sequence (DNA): TGTGCCAGCAGTTACTCAAAAGAGGTGCCCCAGTACTTC. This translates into CASSYSKEVPQYF.

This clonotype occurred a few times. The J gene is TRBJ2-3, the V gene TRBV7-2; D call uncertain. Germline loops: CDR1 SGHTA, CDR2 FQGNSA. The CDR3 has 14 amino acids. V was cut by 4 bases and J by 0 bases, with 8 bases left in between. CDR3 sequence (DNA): TGTGCCAGCAGCTCTTCGATAAGCACAGATACGCAGTATTTT. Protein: CASSSSISTDTQYF.

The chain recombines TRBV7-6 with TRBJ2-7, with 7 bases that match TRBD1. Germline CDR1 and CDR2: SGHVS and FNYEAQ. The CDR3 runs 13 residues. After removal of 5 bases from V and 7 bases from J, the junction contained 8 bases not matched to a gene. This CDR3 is CASSPQTGHEQYF. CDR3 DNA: TGTGCCAGCAGCCCCCAGACAGGGCATGAGCAGTACTTC.

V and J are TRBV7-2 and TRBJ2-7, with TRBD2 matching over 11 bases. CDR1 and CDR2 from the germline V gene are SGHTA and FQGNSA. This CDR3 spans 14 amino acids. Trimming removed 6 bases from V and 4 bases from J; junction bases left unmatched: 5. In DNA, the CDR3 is TGTGCCAGCAGTCCCACTAGCGGGAGATACGAGCAGTACTTC. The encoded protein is CASSPTSGRYEQYF.

Written as DNA, the CDR3 is TGTGCCAGCAGGGACAGTTACAATGAGCAGTTCTTC. Translation gives CASRDSYNEQFF. The chain carries TRBV11-1 and TRBJ2-1; possibly TRBD1 for D (6 bases). Germline CDR1 is SGHAT and CDR2 is FQDESV (reference sequence). CDR3 length: 12 residues. The V gene lost 6 bases and the J gene lost 4 bases, with 7 bases spanning the gap.

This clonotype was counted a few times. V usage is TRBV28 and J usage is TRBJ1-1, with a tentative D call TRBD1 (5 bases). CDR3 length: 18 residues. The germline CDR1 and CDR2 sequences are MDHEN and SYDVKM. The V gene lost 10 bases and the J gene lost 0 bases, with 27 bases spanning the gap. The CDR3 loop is CATSTSSYTKGMNTEAFF. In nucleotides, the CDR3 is TGTGCCACCAGCACTTCCTCTTACACCAAGGGGATGAACACTGAAGCTTTCTTT.

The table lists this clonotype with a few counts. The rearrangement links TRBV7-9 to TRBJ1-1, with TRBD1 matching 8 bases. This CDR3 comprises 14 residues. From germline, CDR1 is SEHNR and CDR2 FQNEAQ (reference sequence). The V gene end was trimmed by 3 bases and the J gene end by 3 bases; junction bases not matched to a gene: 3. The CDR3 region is CASSLTGVDTEAFF. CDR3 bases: TGTGCCAGCAGCTTGACAGGGGTGGACACTGAAGCTTTCTTT.

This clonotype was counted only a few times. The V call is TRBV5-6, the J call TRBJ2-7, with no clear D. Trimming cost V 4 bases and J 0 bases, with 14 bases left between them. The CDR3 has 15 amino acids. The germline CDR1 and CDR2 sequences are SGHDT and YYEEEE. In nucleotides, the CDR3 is TGTGCCAGCAGCGCCCCCGCTGAGCCCTCCTACGAGCAGTACTTC. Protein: CASSAPAEPSYEQYF.

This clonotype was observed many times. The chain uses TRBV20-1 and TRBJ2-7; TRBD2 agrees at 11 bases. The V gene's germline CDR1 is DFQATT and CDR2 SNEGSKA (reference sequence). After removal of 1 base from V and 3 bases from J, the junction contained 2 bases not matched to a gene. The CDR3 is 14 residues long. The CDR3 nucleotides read TGCAGTGCTAGAGGACTAGCGGGACTCTACGAGCAGTACTTC. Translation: CSARGLAGLYEQYF.

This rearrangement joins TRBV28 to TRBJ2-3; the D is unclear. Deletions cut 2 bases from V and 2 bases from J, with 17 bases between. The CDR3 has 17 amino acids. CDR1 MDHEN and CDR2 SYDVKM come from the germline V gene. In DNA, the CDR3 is TGTGCCAGCAGTTTAAGCAACTTTCGGTCGACCACAGATACGCAGTATTTT. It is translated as CASSLSNFRSTTDTQYF.

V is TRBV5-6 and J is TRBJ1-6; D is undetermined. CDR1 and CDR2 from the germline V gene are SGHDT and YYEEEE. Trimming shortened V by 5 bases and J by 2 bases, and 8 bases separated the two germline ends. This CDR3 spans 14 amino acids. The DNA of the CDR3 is TGTGCCAGCAGACATACAGCCTATAATTCACCCCTCCACTTT. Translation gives CASRHTAYNSPLHF.